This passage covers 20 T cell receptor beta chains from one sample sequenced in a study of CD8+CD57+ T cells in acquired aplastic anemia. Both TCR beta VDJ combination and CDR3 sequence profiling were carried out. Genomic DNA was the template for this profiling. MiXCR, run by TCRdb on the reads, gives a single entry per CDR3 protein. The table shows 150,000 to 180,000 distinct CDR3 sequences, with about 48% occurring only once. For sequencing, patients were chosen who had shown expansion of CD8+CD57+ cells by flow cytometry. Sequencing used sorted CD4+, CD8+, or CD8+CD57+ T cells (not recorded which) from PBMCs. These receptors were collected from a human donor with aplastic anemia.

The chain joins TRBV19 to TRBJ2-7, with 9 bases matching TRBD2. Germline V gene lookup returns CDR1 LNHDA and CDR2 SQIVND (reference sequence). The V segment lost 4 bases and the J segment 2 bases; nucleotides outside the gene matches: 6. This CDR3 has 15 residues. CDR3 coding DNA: TGTGCCAGTAGTACCGGACTAGCGCCCGCCTACGAGCAGTACTTC. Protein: CASSTGLAPAYEQYF.

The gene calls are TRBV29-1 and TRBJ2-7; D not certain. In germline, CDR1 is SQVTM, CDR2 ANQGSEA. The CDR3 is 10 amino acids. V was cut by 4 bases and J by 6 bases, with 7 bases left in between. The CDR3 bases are TGCAGCGTTGCAGACGCCGAGCAGTACTTC. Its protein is CSVADAEQYF.

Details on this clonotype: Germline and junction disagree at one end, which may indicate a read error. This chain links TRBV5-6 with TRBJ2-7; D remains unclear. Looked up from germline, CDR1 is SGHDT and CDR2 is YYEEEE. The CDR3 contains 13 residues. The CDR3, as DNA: TGTGCCAGCAGCTCCCCGAACTCCAACGAGCAGTACTTC. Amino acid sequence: CASSSPNSNEQYF.

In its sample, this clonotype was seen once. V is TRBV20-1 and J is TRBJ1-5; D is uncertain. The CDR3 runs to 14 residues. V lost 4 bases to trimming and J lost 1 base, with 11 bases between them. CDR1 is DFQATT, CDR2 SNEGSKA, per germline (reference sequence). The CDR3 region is CSATRGRSNQPQHF. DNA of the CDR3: TGCAGTGCTACGCGGGGAAGGAGCAATCAGCCCCAGCATTTT.

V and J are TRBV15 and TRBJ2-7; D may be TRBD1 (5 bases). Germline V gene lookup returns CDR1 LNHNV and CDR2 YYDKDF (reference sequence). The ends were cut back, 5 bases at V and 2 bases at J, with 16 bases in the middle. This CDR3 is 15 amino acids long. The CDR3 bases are TGTGCCACCAGCCAAGATCGGTCAGGGCCCTACGAGCAGTACTTC. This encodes CATSQDRSGPYEQYF.

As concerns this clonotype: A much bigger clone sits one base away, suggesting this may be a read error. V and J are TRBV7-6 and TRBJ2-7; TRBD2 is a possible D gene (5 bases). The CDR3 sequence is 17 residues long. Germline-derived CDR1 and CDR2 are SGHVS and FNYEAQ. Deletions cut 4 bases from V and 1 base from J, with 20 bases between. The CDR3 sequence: CASSSGAERLISYEQYF. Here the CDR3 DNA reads TGTGCCAGCAGCTCCGGCGCGGAGCGGTTAATTTCCTACGAGCAGTACTTC.

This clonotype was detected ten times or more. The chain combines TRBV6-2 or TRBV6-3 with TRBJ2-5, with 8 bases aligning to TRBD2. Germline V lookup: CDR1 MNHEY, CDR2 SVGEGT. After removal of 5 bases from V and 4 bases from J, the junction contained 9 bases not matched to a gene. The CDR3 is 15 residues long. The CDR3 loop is CASSQSGGRSETQYF. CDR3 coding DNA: TGTGCCAGCAGTCAATCGGGGGGGCGGTCAGAGACCCAGTACTTC.

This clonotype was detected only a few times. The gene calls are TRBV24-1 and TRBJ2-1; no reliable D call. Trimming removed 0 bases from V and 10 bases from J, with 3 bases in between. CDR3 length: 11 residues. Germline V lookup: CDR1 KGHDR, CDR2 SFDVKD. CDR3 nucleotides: TGTGCCACCAGTGATTTGTGGGAGCAGTTCTTC. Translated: CATSDLWEQFF.

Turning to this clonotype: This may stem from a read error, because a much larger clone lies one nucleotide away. The CDR3, as DNA: TGTGCCAGCAGCCAAGGTCTTGGGCGGAGGAGTGAAGCTTTCTTT. Translating gives CASSQGLGRRSEAFF. The chain recombines TRBV9 with TRBJ1-1; D remains ambiguous. The V end lost 4 bases, the J end lost 7 bases, and 20 bases lay between the germline ends. The V gene's germline CDR1 is SGDLS and CDR2 YYNGEE. There are 15 residues in the CDR3.

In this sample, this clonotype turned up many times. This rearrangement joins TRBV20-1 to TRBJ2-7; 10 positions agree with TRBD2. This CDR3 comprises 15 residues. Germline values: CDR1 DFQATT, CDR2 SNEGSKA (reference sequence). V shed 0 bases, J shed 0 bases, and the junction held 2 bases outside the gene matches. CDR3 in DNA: TGCAGTGCTAGAGAACTAGCGGGGAGCTCCTACGAGCAGTACTTC. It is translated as CSARELAGSSYEQYF.

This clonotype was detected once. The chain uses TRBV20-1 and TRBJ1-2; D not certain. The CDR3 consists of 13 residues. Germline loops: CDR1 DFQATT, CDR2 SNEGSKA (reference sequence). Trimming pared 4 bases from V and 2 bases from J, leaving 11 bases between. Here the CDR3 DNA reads TGCAGTGCTATCAAGGGATCGAACTATGGCTACACCTTC. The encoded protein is CSAIKGSNYGYTF.

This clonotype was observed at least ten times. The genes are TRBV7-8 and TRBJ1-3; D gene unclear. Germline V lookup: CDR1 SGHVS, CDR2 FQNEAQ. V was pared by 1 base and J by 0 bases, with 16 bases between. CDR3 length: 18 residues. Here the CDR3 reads CASSLGRWSESSGNTIYF. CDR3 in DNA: TGTGCCAGCAGCTTAGGGAGGTGGTCTGAGAGCTCTGGAAACACCATATATTTT.

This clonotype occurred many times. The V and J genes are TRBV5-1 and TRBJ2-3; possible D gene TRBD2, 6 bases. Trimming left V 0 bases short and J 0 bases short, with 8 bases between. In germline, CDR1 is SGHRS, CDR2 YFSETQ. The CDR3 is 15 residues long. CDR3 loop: CASSLAGTSTDTQYF. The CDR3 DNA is TGCGCCAGCAGCTTGGCAGGGACTAGCACAGATACGCAGTATTTT.

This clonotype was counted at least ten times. The CDR3 DNA sequence: TGTGCCAGCAGCTTAGGGGGGGGTGGAGGGGCCACCTTCTACGAGCAGTACTTC. Encoded protein: CASSLGGGGGATFYEQYF. The rearrangement links TRBV7-9 to TRBJ2-7; 7 nucleotides line up with TRBD2. The CDR3 runs to 18 residues. The V gene end was trimmed by 1 base and the J gene end by 3 bases; junction bases not matched to a gene: 15. CDR1 SEHNR and CDR2 FQNEAQ come from the germline V gene (reference sequence).

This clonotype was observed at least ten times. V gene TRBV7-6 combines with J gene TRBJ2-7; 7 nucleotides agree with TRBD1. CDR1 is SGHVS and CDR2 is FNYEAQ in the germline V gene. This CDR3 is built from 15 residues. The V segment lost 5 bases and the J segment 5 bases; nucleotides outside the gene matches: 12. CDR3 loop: CASSPVDREWDEQYF. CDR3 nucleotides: TGTGCCAGCAGCCCCGTTGACAGGGAGTGGGACGAGCAGTACTTC.

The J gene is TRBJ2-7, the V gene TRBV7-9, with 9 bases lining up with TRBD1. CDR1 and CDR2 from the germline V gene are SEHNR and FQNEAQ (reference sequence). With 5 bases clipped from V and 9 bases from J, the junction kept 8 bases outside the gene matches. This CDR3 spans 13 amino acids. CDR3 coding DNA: TGTGCCAGCAGCCGCCAGACGGACAGGGGGCAGTACTTC. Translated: CASSRQTDRGQYF.

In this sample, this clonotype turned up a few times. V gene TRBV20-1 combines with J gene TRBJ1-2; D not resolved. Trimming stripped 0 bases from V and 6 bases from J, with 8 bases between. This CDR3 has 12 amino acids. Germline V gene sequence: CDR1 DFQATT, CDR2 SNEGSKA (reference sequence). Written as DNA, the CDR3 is TGCAGTGCTAGAGATTCGGGGAATGGCTACACCTTC. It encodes CSARDSGNGYTF.

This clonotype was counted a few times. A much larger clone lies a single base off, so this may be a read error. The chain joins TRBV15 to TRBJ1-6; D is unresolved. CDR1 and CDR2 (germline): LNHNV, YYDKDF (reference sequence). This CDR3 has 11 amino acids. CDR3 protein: CATSSPLPPPF. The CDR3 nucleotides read TGTGCCACCAGCTCCCCCCTTCCCCCCCCCTTT.

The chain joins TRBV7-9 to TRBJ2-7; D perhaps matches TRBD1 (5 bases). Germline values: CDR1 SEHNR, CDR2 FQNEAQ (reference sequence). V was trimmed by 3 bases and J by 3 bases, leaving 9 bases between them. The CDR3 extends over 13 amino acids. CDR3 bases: TGTGCCAGCAGCTTGGCAGGGATCTACGAGCAGTACTTC. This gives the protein CASSLAGIYEQYF.

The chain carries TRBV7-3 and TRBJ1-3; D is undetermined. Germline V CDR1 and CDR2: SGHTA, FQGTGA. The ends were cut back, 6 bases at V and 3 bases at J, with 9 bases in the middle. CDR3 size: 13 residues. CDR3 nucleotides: TGTGCCAGCAGTGTTACGGATGGAAACACCATATATTTT. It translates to CASSVTDGNTIYF. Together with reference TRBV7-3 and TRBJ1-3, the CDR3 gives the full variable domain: GAGVSQTPSNKVTEKGKYVELRCDPISGHTALYWYRQSLGQGPEFLIYFQGTGAADDSGLPNDRFFAVRPEGSVSTLKIQRTERGDSAVYLCASSVTDGNTIYFGEGSWLTVV.